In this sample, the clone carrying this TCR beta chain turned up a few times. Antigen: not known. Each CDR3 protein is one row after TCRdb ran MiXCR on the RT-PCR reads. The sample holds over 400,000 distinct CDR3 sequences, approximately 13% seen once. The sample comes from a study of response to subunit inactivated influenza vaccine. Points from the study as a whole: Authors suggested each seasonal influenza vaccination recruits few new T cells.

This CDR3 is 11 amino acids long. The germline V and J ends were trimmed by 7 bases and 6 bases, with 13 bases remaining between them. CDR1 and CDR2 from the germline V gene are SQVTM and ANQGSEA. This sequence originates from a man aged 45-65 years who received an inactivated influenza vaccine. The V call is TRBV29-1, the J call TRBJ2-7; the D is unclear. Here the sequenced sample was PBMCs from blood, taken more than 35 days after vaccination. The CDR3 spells CSAVGGLEQYF. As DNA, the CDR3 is TGCAGCGCCGTTGGTGGCCTCGAGCAGTACTTC.